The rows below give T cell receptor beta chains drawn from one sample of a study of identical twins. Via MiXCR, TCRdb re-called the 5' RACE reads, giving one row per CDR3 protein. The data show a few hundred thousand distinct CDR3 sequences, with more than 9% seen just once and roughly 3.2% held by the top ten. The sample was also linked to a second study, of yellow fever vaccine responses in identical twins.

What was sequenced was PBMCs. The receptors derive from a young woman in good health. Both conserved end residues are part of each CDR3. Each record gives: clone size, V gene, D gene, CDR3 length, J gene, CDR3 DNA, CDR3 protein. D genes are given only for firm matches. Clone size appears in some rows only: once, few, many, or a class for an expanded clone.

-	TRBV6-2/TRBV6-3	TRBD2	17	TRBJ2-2	TGTGCCAGCAGCCCCTTGACTAGCGGGGTTAACACCGGGGAGCTGTTTTTT	CASSPLTSGVNTGELFF
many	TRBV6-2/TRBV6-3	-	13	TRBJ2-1	TGTGCCAGCAGTTACTCGACTAGGAATGAGCAGTTCTTC	CASSYSTRNEQFF
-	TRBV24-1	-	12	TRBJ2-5	TGTGCCACCAGTGATTTGGAAGAGACCCAGTACTTC	CATSDLEETQYF
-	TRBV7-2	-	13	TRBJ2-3	TGTGCCAGCAGCTTAGTCGGGGTGAACACGCAGTATTTT	CASSLVGVNTQYF
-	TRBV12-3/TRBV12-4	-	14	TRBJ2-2	TGTGCCAGCAGTTTACAAGCGGAGAGGGGGGAGCTGTTTTTT	CASSLQAERGELFF
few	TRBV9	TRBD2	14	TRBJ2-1	TGTGCCAGCAGCGTAGGGGAGGGGTTGACTGAGCAGTTCTTC	CASSVGEGLTEQFF
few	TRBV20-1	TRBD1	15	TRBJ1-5	TGCAGTGCTCCCCCCCAGGGGGGGCCCTTCGGCCCCCAGCATTTT	CSAPPQGGPFGPQHF
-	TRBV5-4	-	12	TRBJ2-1	TGTGCCAGCAGCTGGGGGAGGAATGAGCAGTTCTTC	CASSWGRNEQFF
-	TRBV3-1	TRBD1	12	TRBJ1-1	TGTGCCAGCAGCCACGGGACAGCCGAAGCTTTCTTT	CASSHGTAEAFF
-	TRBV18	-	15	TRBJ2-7	TGTGCCAGCTCACCACTTTCGGGCGCGGACTACGAGCAGTACTTC	CASSPLSGADYEQYF
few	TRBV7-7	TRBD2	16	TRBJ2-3	TGTGCTAGCAGCTTAGGAGGCGGGGGGGCCGCAGATACGCAGTATTTT	CASSLGGGGAADTQYF
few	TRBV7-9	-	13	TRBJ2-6	TGTGCCAGCAGTGAAGTTGGGGCCAACGTCCTGACTTTC	CASSEVGANVLTF
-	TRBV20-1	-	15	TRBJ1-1	TGCAGTGCTAGAAGACAGGCGGGGCACCGACTTGAAGCTTTCTTT	CSARRQAGHRLEAFF
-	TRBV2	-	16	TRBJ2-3	TGTGCCAGCAGTGTGAGAAGTGGAGGGGGCGCAGATACGCAGTATTTT	CASSVRSGGGADTQYF
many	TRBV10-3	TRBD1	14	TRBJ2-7	TGTGCCATCAAAACCGGGACAGACAACTACGAGCAGTACTTC	CAIKTGTDNYEQYF
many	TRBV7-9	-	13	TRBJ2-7	TGTGCCAGCAGCTCAGGACTGAAGTACGAGCAGTACTTC	CASSSGLKYEQYF
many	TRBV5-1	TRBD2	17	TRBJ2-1	TGCGCCAGCAGCTTGGCTGATAGCGGGGGGGCCAAGAATGAGCAGTTCTTC	CASSLADSGGAKNEQFF
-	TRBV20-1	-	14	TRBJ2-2	TGCAGTGCTAGAGATCTTCGGGGTGCGGGGGAGCTGTTTTTT	CSARDLRGAGELFF
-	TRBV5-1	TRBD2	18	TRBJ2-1	TGCGCCAGCAGCTATGGACTAGCGGGAGAAATCTTCCACAATGAGCAGTTCTTC	CASSYGLAGEIFHNEQFF